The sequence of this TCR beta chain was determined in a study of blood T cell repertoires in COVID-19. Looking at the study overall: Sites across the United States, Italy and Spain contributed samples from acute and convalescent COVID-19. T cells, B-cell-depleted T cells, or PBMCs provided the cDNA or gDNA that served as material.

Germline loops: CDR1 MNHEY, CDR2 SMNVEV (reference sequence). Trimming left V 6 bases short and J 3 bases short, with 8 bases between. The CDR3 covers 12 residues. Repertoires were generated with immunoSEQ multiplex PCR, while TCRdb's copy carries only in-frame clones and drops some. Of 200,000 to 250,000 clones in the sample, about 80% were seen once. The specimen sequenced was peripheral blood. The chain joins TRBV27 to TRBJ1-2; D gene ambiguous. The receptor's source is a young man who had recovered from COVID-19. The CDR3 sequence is CASSSGHYGYTF. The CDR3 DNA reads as TGTGCCAGCAGCAGCGGCCACTATGGCTACACCTTC.